This TCR beta chain was captured by sequencing in a study of monozygotic twins with inflammatory bowel disease. UMIs containing a 6-nucleotide sample barcode were added via template switching. From the 5' RACE reads, TCRdb lists one entry per CDR3 protein and no DNA. This sample carries approximately 420,000 distinct CDR3 sequences, with less than 2.5% going to the ten biggest clones. This TCR came from a human donor with ulcerative colitis or Crohn's disease, or a healthy co-twin of an affected twin (not recorded which). Sample: blood.

CDR3 sequence reads: CASSLGRTSKEQFF. J is TRBJ2-1 and V is TRBV7-8; TCRdb gives TRBD2 as the D gene, but with no DNA this cannot be confirmed. This CDR3 is built from 14 residues. Germline values: CDR1 SGHVS, CDR2 FQNEAQ.